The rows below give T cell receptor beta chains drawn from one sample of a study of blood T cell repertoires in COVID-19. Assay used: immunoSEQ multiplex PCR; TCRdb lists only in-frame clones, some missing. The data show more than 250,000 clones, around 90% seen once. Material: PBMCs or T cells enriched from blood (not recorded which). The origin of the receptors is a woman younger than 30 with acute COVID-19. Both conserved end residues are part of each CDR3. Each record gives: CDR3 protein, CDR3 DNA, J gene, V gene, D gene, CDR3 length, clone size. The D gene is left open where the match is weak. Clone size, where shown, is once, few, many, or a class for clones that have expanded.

CSVDVGGRTPTGNEQFF,TGCAGCGTTGATGTTGGGGGCAGGACCCCGACGGGGAATGAGCAGTTCTTC,TRBJ2-1,TRBV29-1,.,17,.
CASRGTSSETQYF,TGTGCCAGCAGGGGGACTAGCTCAGAGACCCAGTACTTC,TRBJ2-5,TRBV2,TRBD2,13,.
CASSLERGGETQYF,TGTGCCAGCAGCTTGGAGCGGGGGGGAGAGACCCAGTACTTC,TRBJ2-5,TRBV7-8,TRBD2,14,.
CASNSEYTDTQYF,TGTGCCAGCAACAGTGAATACACAGATACGCAGTATTTT,TRBJ2-3,TRBV2,.,13,.
CASRTAGVETQYF,TGTGCCAGCAGAACAGCGGGAGTCGAGACCCAGTACTTC,TRBJ2-5,TRBV12-3/TRBV12-4,TRBD2,13,.
CASSFLSGYGYTF,TGTGCCAGCAGTTTTCTCTCAGGGTATGGCTACACCTTC,TRBJ1-2,TRBV27,.,13,.
CASSPIKQGLDQPQHF,TGTGCCAGCTCACCAATCAAACAGGGTTTGGATCAGCCCCAGCATTTT,TRBJ1-5,TRBV18,.,16,.
CASSQVSGRRTEAFF,TGTGCCAGCAGCCAAGTCTCAGGGAGGAGAACTGAAGCTTTCTTT,TRBJ1-1,TRBV14,.,15,.
CASSPGTGVYNEQFF,TGCGCCAGCAGCCCAGGGACAGGGGTTTACAATGAGCAGTTCTTC,TRBJ2-1,TRBV4-3,TRBD1,15,.
CASSDSGTPIVDTQYF,TGTGCCAGCAGCGACTCCGGGACACCTATTGTGGATACGCAGTATTTT,TRBJ2-3,TRBV7-3,.,16,.
CASNPGVDQPQHF,TGTGCCAGCAATCCAGGGGTCGATCAGCCCCAGCATTTT,TRBJ1-5,TRBV6-6,.,13,.
CASSSTWGRAHEQYF,TGTGCCAGCAGCTCTACCTGGGGCAGGGCCCACGAGCAGTACTTC,TRBJ2-7,TRBV7-9,.,15,.
CASSDSGTANTGELFF,TGCGCCAGCAGTGACTCCGGGACAGCGAACACCGGGGAGCTGTTTTTT,TRBJ2-2,TRBV10-1,TRBD1,16,.
CASSRQGSYTEAFF,TGTGCCAGCAGCCGACAGGGCTCTTACACTGAAGCTTTCTTT,TRBJ1-1,TRBV5-4,TRBD1,14,.
CASSLSLTGPYEKLFF,TGTGCCAGCAGCCTCTCCTTGACAGGGCCGTACGAAAAACTGTTTTTT,TRBJ1-4,TRBV4-2,TRBD1,16,.
CASSGVGAQGYTF,TGTGCCAGCAGCGGAGTGGGGGCACAAGGCTACACCTTC,TRBJ1-2,TRBV5-5,.,13,.
CASGTGYSNQPQHF,TGTGCCAGCGGGACAGGGTATAGCAATCAGCCCCAGCATTTT,TRBJ1-5,TRBV2,TRBD1,14,.
CASSLAGVGYEQYF,TGTGCCAGCAGCCTAGCGGGAGTGGGATACGAGCAGTACTTC,TRBJ2-7,TRBV11-2,TRBD2,14,.
CASIPGGWSTEAFF,TGTGCCAGCATCCCTGGTGGGTGGAGCACTGAAGCTTTCTTT,TRBJ1-1,TRBV28,.,14,.
CASSLTSGNSNEQFF,TGTGCCAGCAGCCTGACTAGCGGGAATAGCAATGAGCAGTTCTTC,TRBJ2-1,TRBV3-1/TRBV3-2,TRBD2,15,.
CASSQVPGFNSPLHF,TGCGCCAGCAGCCAAGTTCCAGGTTTTAATTCACCCCTCCACTTT,TRBJ1-6,TRBV4-1,.,15,.
CASSLDLAGARTGELFF,TGTGCCAGCAGCTTAGATCTAGCGGGAGCTAGGACCGGGGAGCTGTTTTTT,TRBJ2-2,TRBV11-2,TRBD2,17,.
CASSIRQVGLGYEQYF,TGTGCCAGCAGCATTCGACAGGTCGGATTGGGGTACGAGCAGTACTTC,TRBJ2-7,TRBV11-1,.,16,.
CASSPTRQGVGRRTEAFF,TGTGCCAGCTCACCAACGAGACAGGGGGTCGGGAGGCGCACTGAAGCTTTCTTT,TRBJ1-1,TRBV18,TRBD1,18,.
CASSQRQGLGSGNTIYF,TGTGCCAGCAGCCAGCGACAGGGGCTTGGCTCTGGAAACACCATATATTTT,TRBJ1-3,TRBV7-8,TRBD1,17,once
CASSRGTGLSNQPQHF,TGTGCCAGCTCACGAGGGACAGGACTTAGCAATCAGCCCCAGCATTTT,TRBJ1-5,TRBV18,TRBD1,16,.